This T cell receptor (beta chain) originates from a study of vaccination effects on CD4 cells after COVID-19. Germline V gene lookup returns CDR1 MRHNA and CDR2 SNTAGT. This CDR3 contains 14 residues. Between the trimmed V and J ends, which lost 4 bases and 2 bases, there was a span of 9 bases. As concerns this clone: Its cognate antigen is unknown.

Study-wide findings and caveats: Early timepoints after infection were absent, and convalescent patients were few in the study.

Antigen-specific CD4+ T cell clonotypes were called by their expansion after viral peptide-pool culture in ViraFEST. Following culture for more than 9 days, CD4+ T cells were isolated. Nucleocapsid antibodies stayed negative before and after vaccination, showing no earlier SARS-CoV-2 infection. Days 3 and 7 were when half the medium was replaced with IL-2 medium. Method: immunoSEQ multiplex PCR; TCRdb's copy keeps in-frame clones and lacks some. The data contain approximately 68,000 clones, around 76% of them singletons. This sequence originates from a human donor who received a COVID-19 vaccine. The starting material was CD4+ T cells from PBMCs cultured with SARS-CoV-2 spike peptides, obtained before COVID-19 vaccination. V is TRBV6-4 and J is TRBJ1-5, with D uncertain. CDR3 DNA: TGTGCCAGCAGTGGCCAGCCGGGCAATCAGCCCCAGCATTTT. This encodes CASSGQPGNQPQHF.